This T cell receptor (beta chain) appears in the sequencing data of a study of cytomegalovirus exposure and HLA in healthy donors (dated by TCRdb to 2015 to 2018). Some background on the complete study: According to an earlier analysis of 550 to 750 of the donors, some 180 million T cells yielded 117 million unique TCR beta sequences and 250 to 350 Gb of sequence data. Around 300 gigabases of sequencing data and tens of millions of unique TCR sequences were included in an early release covering about 600 HLA-typed donors. The genetic ancestry cluster associated with self-reported Caucasian donors included over 65% of the approximately 430 genotyped donors. The aim of the study was to test whether cataloging public T cell receptors could identify signatures of past pathogen exposure. Using immunosequencing, the study profiled T cell repertoires from some 670 subjects and related those repertoires to cytomegalovirus serostatus. Besides the first cohort of roughly 700 subjects, a separate validation cohort made up of 120 different subjects was used. High-throughput TCR immunosequencing, statistical association of individual TCRs with disease status, and machine learning were combined to predict cytomegalovirus infection status. In a later analysis, previously published TCR beta repertoires from fewer than 750 donors were re-analyzed and high-resolution HLA genotyping was added so that TCR occurrence patterns could be studied. Rather than drawing on any new phenotypic data, the later analysis identified candidate immune exposures from TCR beta sequences and the way those sequences occurred across donors. An earlier analysis of fewer than 700 of the donors applied high-throughput TCR beta sequencing to assess whether each TCR beta V gene segment acted as functional or pseudogenic. Alongside the repertoire data, information on donor age, sex, ethnicity and CMV serostatus was compiled. In a later genetic analysis, genome-wide SNP genotypes for about three fifths of the roughly 670 donors were used, and that subset was treated as a discovery cohort. Every discovery cohort repertoire had been produced on one sequencing platform. Class I and class II HLA loci were covered by the typing at four-digit resolution. Typing coverage varied by locus: 629-630 donors for A, B, C, DRB1 and DQB1; some 520 for DQA1; more than 600 for DPA1; fewer than 480 for DPB1. Roughly 5 DR-DQ haplotypes were handled as single units for association and clustering, since linkage in the cohort was strong. Among several hundred genotyped donors of the cohort, an average of roughly 230,000 unique TCR beta nucleotide sequences was sequenced per donor, of which about 18% were non-productive. The paper as a whole reports these results and caveats: A few of the identified cytomegalovirus-associated TCR beta chains were confirmed in vitro to be specific for cytomegalovirus antigens. CMV serostatus was the only immune exposure information available for the cohort. According to a later genetic analysis, donors in an Asian-associated ancestry cluster had fewer N-insertions in productive TCRs than the roughly 670-donor mean. The cohort was sequenced for TCR beta chains only, and without alpha or paired-chain data the features that could be detected were limited. Compared with equally common non-associated chains, HLA-associated TCR beta chains in a later analysis were more clonally expanded and had lower generation probabilities. Most TCR sequences were seen in very few donors, while some public TCRs were found in many individuals. The presence/absence analyses assumed that sequencing depth was roughly uniform across donors, and that assumption may not be true. A later analysis found that most CMV-associated TCR beta chains appeared HLA-restricted, with HLA associations seemingly driven largely by CMV exposure. A further reported finding was that TCR beta sequences accurately predicted the HLA-A and HLA-B alleles for most subjects in the first cohort. A later analysis found that TCR association rates varied across HLA loci, with DRB1 alleles showing the most associated TCRs and HLA-C alleles the fewest. In a later analysis, around 15,000 TCR beta sequences were associated with specific HLA alleles at a false discovery rate of 0.05. The authors suggested that the approach could potentially be extended to other disease states and immunological phenotypes. Correlated functional status among segregating V segments might reflect linkage disequilibrium, but an unknown experimental factor could not be ruled out. The study gave a list of about 160 TCR beta chains associated with cytomegalovirus. The 87-base-pair reads could not distinguish some IMGT-functional V segments, including TRBV6-2 and TRBV6-3, so those segments were excluded. A group of highly shared sequence variants was considered likely to be a technical artifact of the sequencing pipeline. HLA typing was unavailable for some donors at each locus, so association tests used only the typed subset. In a later genetic analysis, a missense DCLRE1C variant was associated with V-gene and J-gene trimming of TCR beta chains, and the association was replicated in an independent cohort. The classifier was reported to diagnose cytomegalovirus status with high specificity and sensitivity in both the original and validation cohorts. Broadly in line with IMGT annotations, most TCR beta V segments showed up in productive rearrangements about 90% or about 30% of the time in an earlier analysis of 587 of the donors. Several of the top co-occurrence clusters appeared to be linked to parvovirus B19, influenza, CMV and Epstein-Barr virus, according to a later analysis. Assigning TCR associations to individual alleles was difficult when HLA alleles, especially DR and DQ, strongly co-occurred. The earlier analysis of 587 of the donors excluded roughly 17 rarely observed V segments, including chromosome 9 orphons, because counts were too low.

The CDR3 numbers 14 residues from cysteine through phenylalanine. Only the CDR3 part of the read is kept: 42 bases, read in frame from the first base. CDR1 LNHDA and CDR2 SQIVND are derived from the germline V gene (reference sequence). The germline V end is reduced by 2 bases and the J end by 5 bases; junction bases left unmatched: 3. In the case of this clone: The antigen this receptor binds is unknown. No much larger clonotype is one base removed from it; base qualities were not supplied.

The library was produced with the immunoSEQ multiplex PCR assay. For the multiplex PCR, a mixture combining 60 forward primers for TCR Vbeta segments and 13 reverse primers for TCR Jbeta segments was used. A multiplex PCR assay on genomic DNA amplified the CDR3 region of rearranged TCR beta genes. On the Illumina HiSeq System, the amplified TCR beta libraries were sequenced as 87-base-pair reads. Per the source publication's procedure: Across the 600 to 700 repertoires, a later analysis counted approximately 83 million unique TCR beta chains, about 10 million of which were shared by at least two donors. To remove PCR and sequencing errors, raw reads were error-corrected and collapsed into unique sequences using a nearest-neighbor algorithm that merged closely related sequences. To assign V, D and J gene segments, CDR3 sequences were aligned to IMGT reference sequences. For a sequence to be retained, at least a six-nucleotide match to both a V gene segment and a J gene segment was required. A rearrangement was called productive if the CDR3 had no stop codons and remained in frame with V and J, and every other rearrangement was called non-productive. CDR3 was defined by IMGT convention, running from the second conserved V-encoded cysteine to the conserved J-encoded phenylalanine. The earlier analysis of approximately 590 of the donors excluded any sequence lacking an unambiguous match to a single V gene segment. In an earlier analysis of approximately 610 of the donors, V segments were called functional above 56.7% productive rearrangements and were called segregating when the between-donor standard deviation exceeded 5%. A statistical classification framework was developed to diagnose cytomegalovirus status using the catalog of TCR beta chain sequences. A later analysis assigned V and J genes by comparing TCR nucleotide sequences with IMGT/GENE-DB human TR gene sequences. Using the TCRdist pipeline, a later analysis assigned CDR3 sequences along with most-parsimonious VDJ recombination scenarios. In a later analysis, each TCR beta chain was defined by its CDR3 amino acid sequence together with its V-gene family, and reads lacking a unique V-gene family were excluded. To address suspected cross-contamination and a sequencing artifact, a later analysis removed 592 highly shared, low-generation-probability nucleotide sequences. In a later analysis, a clonal expansion index for each public chain was calculated from normalized within-repertoire ranks of inferred template counts. In a later analysis, generation probabilities were computed with a VDJ recombination model fitted to out-of-frame rearrangements, and the resulting probabilities were checked against IGoR. In a later analysis, TCR-TCR, TCR-HLA and TCR-CMV co-occurrence was scored with hypergeometric tests, and a repertoire-size bias correction was applied to TCR pairs. A later analysis estimated false discovery rates by permuting HLA or CMV assignments 20 times. A later analysis grouped co-occurring TCRs with DBSCAN, adding TCRdist sequence similarity when clustering within HLA-allele-positive subsets. Repertoires with fewer than 30,000 or more than 120,000 public chains, plus five repertoires with anomalous nucleotide sharing, were excluded from co-occurrence clustering. What TCRdb holds here is the immuneACCESS table cut down to in-frame rearrangements. Part of the clones is not present; checked against another copy, under half of the missing clones reflect an unresolved V gene, and the others are unexplained. V and J calls and clone size are given by that table; D and trimming were obtained from the DNA. For this sample there are about 160,000 clones; around 86% appear just once. The ten largest clonotypes hold roughly 1.9% of the sample.

The cohort consisted of more than 650 healthy bone marrow donors. Cohort members were all nominally healthy when sampled, although unrecorded immune exposures were likely present. Of the 670 or so cohort members, fewer than 300 had positive CMV serostatus and 350 to 450 had negative CMV serostatus, and CMV serostatus was not recorded for the donor. Every donor gave a peripheral blood sample, and the peripheral blood mononuclear cells from that sample were used for TCR beta sequencing. The Qiagen DNeasy Blood Extraction Kit was used to extract genomic DNA from the blood cell samples. Sequenced material: PBMCs. The source is a human donor in good health. The chain links TRBV19 with TRBJ2-1, and 7 junctional nucleotides match TRBD1. CDR3 loop: CASSILGTDNEQFF. The sequenced DNA is TGTGCCAGTAGTATACTCGGGACAGACAATGAGCAGTTCTTC.